These T cell receptor beta chains were read from a single sample in a study of blood T cell repertoires in COVID-19. Here immunoSEQ multiplex PCR was the method, and the copy in TCRdb shows in-frame clones only, minus some. The sample shows hundreds of thousands of clones, around 80% of them seen only once. The sample taken for sequencing was peripheral blood. These TCRs come from a woman aged 30 to 39 with COVID-19, enrolled during active disease. The CDR3 runs from the conserved cysteine through the conserved F or W. The D gene is left open where the match is weak. Clone size, where shown, is once, few, many, or a class for clones that have expanded.

V: TRBV4-3
size: NA
J: TRBJ1-4
D: NA
DNA: TGCGCCAGCAGCCAAGTCCCAGGGGCGACTAATGAAAAACTGTTTTTT
CDR3: CASSQVPGATNEKLFF

V: TRBV5-4
size: NA
J: TRBJ2-3
D: TRBD1
DNA: TGTGCCAGCAGCCCGCGGGGACAGGGGTCAGATACGCAGTATTTT
CDR3: CASSPRGQGSDTQYF

V: TRBV5-1
size: many
J: TRBJ1-2
D: TRBD1
DNA: TGCGCCAGCAGCTCCGGACAGGGGAGTTACTATGGCTACACCTTC
CDR3: CASSSGQGSYYGYTF

V: TRBV6-2/TRBV6-3
size: few
J: TRBJ2-1
D: TRBD2
DNA: TGTGCCAGCAGCGACCCATCCCTAGCGGGAGTACTCGATGAGCAGTTCTTC
CDR3: CASSDPSLAGVLDEQFF

V: TRBV10-2
size: NA
J: TRBJ2-3
D: TRBD2
DNA: TGCGCCGGCGGACTAGCGGGAGGCGGGGCAGATACGCAGTATTTT
CDR3: CAGGLAGGGADTQYF

V: TRBV4-3
size: NA
J: TRBJ2-7
D: NA
DNA: TGCGCCAGCAGCCAAGGCCCAGGGGCCTCCTACGAGCAGTACTTC
CDR3: CASSQGPGASYEQYF

V: TRBV6-5
size: NA
J: TRBJ1-1
D: NA
DNA: TGTGCCAGCAGTCGAGAGGGGAACACTGAAGCTTTCTTT
CDR3: CASSREGNTEAFF

V: TRBV7-9
size: NA
J: TRBJ2-3
D: TRBD2
DNA: TGTGCCAGCAGCCTCATGACTAGCGGGAGCTCAGATACGCAGTATTTT
CDR3: CASSLMTSGSSDTQYF

V: TRBV7-3
size: NA
J: TRBJ2-7
D: TRBD2
DNA: TGTGCCAGCAGCGACCACCCGAAGCGGGGGGGAATCTACGAGCAGTACTTC
CDR3: CASSDHPKRGGIYEQYF

V: TRBV5-1
size: NA
J: TRBJ1-2
D: NA
DNA: TGCGCCAGCAGCTTCTATCCAGGGGCCTCGGATGGCTACACCTTC
CDR3: CASSFYPGASDGYTF

V: TRBV11-2
size: once
J: TRBJ2-7
D: TRBD1
DNA: TGTGCCAGCAGCTTAAGGACAGGGGAGTACGAGCAGTACTTC
CDR3: CASSLRTGEYEQYF

V: TRBV2
size: NA
J: TRBJ1-1
D: NA
DNA: TGTGCCAGCAGTGCTCAACAGGGGAACACTGAAGCTTTCTTT
CDR3: CASSAQQGNTEAFF

V: TRBV23-1
size: NA
J: TRBJ2-5
D: NA
DNA: TGCGCCAGCAGTTCCTTGGGGGGACGACAAGAGACCCAGTACTTC
CDR3: CASSSLGGRQETQYF

V: TRBV28
size: NA
J: TRBJ1-4
D: NA
DNA: TGTGCCAGCAGTTTCCCCTCAAACGACAGGCGACGTAATGAAAAACTGTTTTTT
CDR3: CASSFPSNDRRRNEKLFF

V: TRBV5-1
size: NA
J: TRBJ2-5
D: TRBD2
DNA: TGCGCCACCCGGAAACTAGCGGGGAACAAAGAGACCCAGTACTTC
CDR3: CATRKLAGNKETQYF

V: TRBV28
size: NA
J: TRBJ2-3
D: TRBD1
DNA: TGTGCCAGCAGTTTTACAGGGGGAGTGGGCACAGATACGCAGTATTTT
CDR3: CASSFTGGVGTDTQYF

V: TRBV7-9
size: NA
J: TRBJ2-7
D: NA
DNA: TGTGCCAGCAGCTTAGGGGGGGAGAGGCGTTACGAGCAGTACTTC
CDR3: CASSLGGERRYEQYF

V: TRBV19
size: NA
J: TRBJ1-5
D: NA
DNA: TGTGCCAGTAGTATTAATGAGGGCCCTCGGGCTCAGCCCCAGCATTTT
CDR3: CASSINEGPRAQPQHF

V: TRBV19
size: NA
J: TRBJ1-5
D: NA
DNA: TGTGCCAGTAAAACCAGCAGGGTGTCCAATCAGCCCCAGCATTTT
CDR3: CASKTSRVSNQPQHF

V: TRBV7-2
size: NA
J: TRBJ2-1
D: NA
DNA: TGTGCCAGCAGCTCTCGACCAGCGTTCTCCTACAATGAGCAGTTCTTC
CDR3: CASSSRPAFSYNEQFF

V: TRBV5-4
size: few
J: TRBJ2-7
D: NA
DNA: TGTGCCAGCAGCTTGGCCCCGGACACCTACGAGCAGTACTTC
CDR3: CASSLAPDTYEQYF

V: TRBV7-6
size: NA
J: TRBJ2-7
D: TRBD2
DNA: TGTGCCAGCAGCAGAATAGCGGGGTCCTCCTACGAGCAGTACTTC
CDR3: CASSRIAGSSYEQYF

V: TRBV6-2/TRBV6-3
size: NA
J: TRBJ2-3
D: NA
DNA: TGTGCCAGCAGTTACTCTAGGGGTACGCAGTATTTT
CDR3: CASSYSRGTQYF

V: TRBV4-1
size: NA
J: TRBJ2-5
D: TRBD2
DNA: TGCGCCAGCAGCCAAGTCCCGACTAGCGGGGGCGGGACCCAGTACTTC
CDR3: CASSQVPTSGGGTQYF

V: TRBV5-6
size: few
J: TRBJ2-3
D: TRBD1
DNA: TGTGCCAGCAGCTTGGTAACCGGGACAGGGGGCACAGATACGCAGTATTTT
CDR3: CASSLVTGTGGTDTQYF

V: TRBV19
size: NA
J: TRBJ2-7
D: NA
DNA: TGTGCCAGTAGTTACGGGAGTCTCTACGAGCAGTACTTC
CDR3: CASSYGSLYEQYF

V: TRBV27
size: once
J: TRBJ2-5
D: TRBD2
DNA: TGTGCCAGCAGTTTATGGCCGGGAGGGGGCCAAGAGACCCAGTACTTC
CDR3: CASSLWPGGGQETQYF